This TCR beta chain was obtained from a study of shared clonotypes between healthy human individuals. Study results and limitations: The diversity represented, both genetic and in exposure history, was limited by few donors.

Within Nashville, Tennessee resided all donors, each a Caucasian adult. Repertoires were generated with immunoSEQ multiplex PCR, while TCRdb's copy carries only in-frame clones and drops some. This sample has over 850,000 clones, with approximately 80% found just once. As concerns this clone: Its target is unknown.

CDR1 and CDR2 from the germline V gene are WNHNN and SYGVQD (reference sequence). The CDR3 extends over 13 amino acids. V lost 6 bases and J lost 0, with 8 bases in between. The sequence was collected from a man between 18 and 29 years old in good health. Some clones in this sample may be carry-over from other donors' samples. The specimen sequenced was memory CD4+ T cells from PBMCs. Documented subset: CD45RA-negative fraction. This chain uses TRBV10-1 with TRBJ2-5, with a tentative D call TRBD2 (5 bases). The CDR3, as DNA: TGCGCCAGCAGCCCGGAGGACCAAGAGACCCAGTACTTC. As protein: CASSPEDQETQYF.